The clone carrying this T cell receptor beta chain is a singleton in its sample. Its antigen is still unknown. After 5'RACE with constant-segment primers, TCR alpha and TCR beta cDNA libraries carrying sample barcodes and UMIs were obtained. TCRdb fed the 5' RACE reads into MiXCR, producing one record per CDR3 protein. The sample has approximately 65,000 distinct CDR3 sequences; approximately 16% are singletons. The data derive from a study of T-cell memory formation after mild COVID-19. CDR1 is SNHLY, CDR2 FYNNEI, per germline. This CDR3 has 15 amino acids. Trimming took 1 base from V and 1 from J; bases not matched to a gene: 4. Study results and limitations: SARS-CoV-2 specificity was not confirmed for second-wave clones peaking on day 37. Clones shrinking from day 15 to 85 showed even CD4/CD8 mixes; later expanders tilted CD4+. A subset of responding clones appeared in pre-infection memory, suggesting cross-reactive memory joined.

The chain uses TRBV2 and TRBJ2-7; 7 bases are shared with TRBD2. This clonotype was sampled from an adult woman who had mild COVID-19 (a few samples of this study predate the infection). Cell type and time point are not known. The specimen was PBMCs or a T cell subset sorted from them (not recorded which). CDR3 sequence reads: CASSEGTSDSYEQYF. CDR3 DNA: TGTGCCAGCAGTGAAGGAACTAGCGATTCCTACGAGCAGTACTTC.